This T cell receptor beta chain was recorded in a study of early T cells in non-severe SARS-CoV-2 infection. For the study at large: Sequenced material consisted of bulk RNA (from unsorted whole blood), and chains were unpaired.

The sample holds a few counts of this clonotype. CDR1 and CDR2 (germline): SGHRS, YFSETQ. The CDR3 loop spans 16 amino acids. V lost 4 bases, J lost 2 bases, and 17 bases lay in between. Unique molecular identifiers were added to individual cDNA molecules. One entry per CDR3 protein results from TCRdb running MiXCR on the 5' RACE reads. The sample consists of 56,000 or so distinct CDR3 sequences, about 10% of them appearing once. The chain joins TRBV5-1 to TRBJ2-3; D is undetermined. The TCR was taken from an adult who was a healthcare worker with PCR-confirmed SARS-CoV-2 infection or an uninfected control (not recorded which). Sequenced: whole blood. DNA of the CDR3: TGCGCCAGCAGCAAGCTTGGTTTTAGTGCCACAGATACGCAGTATTTT. This sequence encodes CASSKLGFSATDTQYF.